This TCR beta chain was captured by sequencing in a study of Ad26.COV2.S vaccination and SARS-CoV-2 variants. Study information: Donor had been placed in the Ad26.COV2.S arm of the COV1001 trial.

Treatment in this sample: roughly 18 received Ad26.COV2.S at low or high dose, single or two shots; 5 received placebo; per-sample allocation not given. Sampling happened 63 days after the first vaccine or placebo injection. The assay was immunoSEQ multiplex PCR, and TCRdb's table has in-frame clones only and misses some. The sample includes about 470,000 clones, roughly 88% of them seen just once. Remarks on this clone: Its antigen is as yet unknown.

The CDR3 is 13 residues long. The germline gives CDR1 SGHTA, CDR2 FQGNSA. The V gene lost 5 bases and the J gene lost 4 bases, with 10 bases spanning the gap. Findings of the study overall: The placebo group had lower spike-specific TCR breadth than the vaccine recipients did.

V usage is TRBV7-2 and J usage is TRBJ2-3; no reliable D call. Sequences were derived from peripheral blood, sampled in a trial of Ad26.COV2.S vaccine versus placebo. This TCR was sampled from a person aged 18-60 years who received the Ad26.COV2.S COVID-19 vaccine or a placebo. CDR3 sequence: CASSGHTPDTQYF. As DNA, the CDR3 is TGTGCCAGCAGCGGTCATACGCCAGATACGCAGTATTTT.